Described below is a single T cell receptor (beta chain) sequence and its context. The authors amplified TCR beta CDR3 regions, and they did so from RNA transcripts for repertoire sequencing. Scientists carried out first-round RT-PCR using HTBI primers and then a second-round multiplex PCR. One entry per CDR3 protein, called by TCRdb with MiXCR from the multiplex PCR reads. This sample carries hundreds of thousands of distinct CDR3 sequences, over 40% of them seen once, and the ten largest clones take more than 2.5%. The data belong to a study of Graves' ophthalmopathy and Graves' hyperthyroidism. This CDR3 contains 12 residues. Germline assignment: CDR1 MGHDK and CDR2 SYGVNS. Other autoimmune diseases, uncontrolled infections, pregnancy or lactation excluded patients from enrollment.

Input material: peripheral blood. The TCR comes from an adult man with Graves' ophthalmopathy. The chain couples TRBV25-1 to TRBJ2-6, with a weak D call TRBD1 (6 bases). CDR3: CAGGSGANVLTF. The CDR3 nucleotides are TGTGCAGGGGGCTCTGGGGCCAACGTCCTGACTTTC.